This TCR beta chain emerged from a study of Ad26.COV2.S vaccination and SARS-CoV-2 variants. V lost 6 bases to trimming and J lost 7 bases, with 10 bases between them. CDR1 ENHRY and CDR2 SYGVKD come from the germline V gene. This CDR3 contains 13 residues. Treatment indicated: around 19 received Ad26.COV2.S at low or high dose, single or two shots; several received placebo; per-sample allocation not given. On day 63 after the first injection, vaccine and placebo recipients gave samples. The repertoire was sequenced with immunoSEQ multiplex PCR; TCRdb's copy has only in-frame clones and lacks some. The sample shows about 350,000 clones, about 87% of them seen only once.

Sample: peripheral blood, taken in a trial of Ad26.COV2.S vaccine versus placebo. The TCR originated in a person between 18 and 65 years old who received the Ad26.COV2.S COVID-19 vaccine or a placebo. The rearrangement uses TRBV10-3 and TRBJ1-6; D remains unclear. The CDR3 is CAIREGSNSPLHF. The DNA of the CDR3 is TGTGCCATCAGGGAAGGGAGCAATTCACCCCTCCACTTT.